The 27 T cell receptor beta chains presented below share a single source sample, sequenced in a study of cytomegalovirus exposure and HLA in healthy donors. Amplification used 60 Vbeta primers and 13 Jbeta primers. Sequenced by immunoSEQ multiplex PCR; TCRdb stores in-frame clones only, minus some. The sample shows roughly 52,000 clones, roughly 53% of them seen only once. What was sequenced was PBMCs. The receptors originated from a human donor in good health.

This clone is categorized as medium-sized (0.01 to 0.1%). This rearrangement joins TRBV6-5 to TRBJ1-4, with 7 bases identical to TRBD1. J lost 1 base, V lost 6 bases, and 5 bases had no gene match. CDR3 length: 15 residues. CDR1 and CDR2 (germline): MNHEY, SVGAGI. Here the CDR3 reads CASRSGDRTNEKLFF. CDR3 DNA: TGTGCCAGCAGATCCGGGGACAGAACTAATGAAAAACTGTTTTTT.

This clone came up a few times. The chain has TRBV6-5 and TRBJ1-1; 9 nucleotides agree with TRBD1. In germline, CDR1 is MNHEY, CDR2 SVGAGI. This CDR3 contains 15 residues. J lost 5 bases, V lost 6 bases, and 10 bases had no gene match. The CDR3 nucleotides are TGTGCCAGCAGGAATTTACAGGGGGCTCGGACTGAAGCTTTCTTT. Amino acids: CASRNLQGARTEAFF.

The chain employs TRBV18 and TRBJ1-4; D might be TRBD1 (6 bases). The CDR3 has 16 amino acids. The V gene's germline CDR1 is KGHSH and CDR2 LQKENI. V dropped 0 bases and J dropped 2 bases, with 10 bases sitting between them. The CDR3 loop reads CASSPPGRGTNEKLFF. In DNA form, the CDR3 reads TGTGCCAGCTCACCACCGGGAAGGGGGACTAATGAAAAACTGTTTTTT.

This clone was detected only a few times. V gene TRBV19 combines with J gene TRBJ1-1; D might be TRBD1 (5 bases). Germline CDR1 reads LNHDA; CDR2 reads SQIVND (reference sequence). V lost 4 bases and J lost 4, with 13 bases in between. This CDR3 spans 14 amino acids. CDR3 region: CASSTQGLGTEAFF. The CDR3 DNA follows: TGTGCCAGTAGTACCCAGGGATTGGGCACTGAAGCTTTCTTT.

J is TRBJ1-5 and V is TRBV5-6, with D maybe TRBD1 (5 bases). This CDR3 comprises 15 residues. The V gene lost 4 bases and the J gene lost 7 bases, with 18 bases spanning the gap. CDR1 and CDR2 from the germline V gene are SGHDT and YYEEEE. DNA for the CDR3: TGTGCCAGCAGCCCTGGGCAGGGCAGTGGGCAGCCCCAGCATTTT. Its protein product is CASSPGQGSGQPQHF.

This clone was seen once. The chain employs TRBV7-2 and TRBJ1-1; 9 nucleotides align to TRBD1. The CDR3 length is 12 residues. Trimming removed 2 bases from V and 8 bases from J; junction bases left unmatched: 0. From germline, CDR1 is SGHTA and CDR2 FQGNSA. CDR3 in DNA: TGTGCCAGCAGCTTAACAGGGGGCGAAGCTTTCTTT. This codes for CASSLTGGEAFF.

This clone came up a few times. CDR3 protein: CASSLTTGGWNTEAFF. CDR3 nucleotides: TGTGCCAGCAGCTTAACTACAGGGGGCTGGAACACTGAAGCTTTCTTT. The rearrangement links TRBV5-6 to TRBJ1-1; 9 bases agree with TRBD1. Germline assignment: CDR1 SGHDT and CDR2 YYEEEE. This CDR3 spans 16 amino acids. Unmatched junction bases numbered 6, after V lost 2 bases and J lost 1 base.

This chain links TRBV9 with TRBJ1-2, with D unresolved. This CDR3 has 13 amino acids. V was clipped by 4 bases and J by 2 bases, with 9 bases between them. CDR1 is SGDLS, CDR2 YYNGEE, per germline. The chain's CDR3 is CASSLTSNYGYTF. CDR3 DNA sequence: TGTGCCAGCAGCCTGACATCAAACTATGGCTACACCTTC. The variable domain in full, with the rest retrieved from reference TRBV9 and TRBJ1-2, is DSGVTQTPKHLITATGQRVTLRCSPRSGDLSVYWYQQSLDQGLQFLIQYYNGEERAKGNILERFSAQQFPDLHSELNLSSLELGDSALYFCASSLTSNYGYTFGSGTRLTVV.

This clone was observed a few times. This chain uses TRBV6-5 with TRBJ1-4; D possibly corresponds to TRBD1 (5 bases). The ends were cut back, 8 bases at V and 8 bases at J, with 15 bases in the middle. Looked up from germline, CDR1 is MNHEY and CDR2 is SVGAGI. The CDR3 has 13 residues. CDR3 in amino acids: CASQAARGEKLFF. The CDR3, as DNA: TGTGCCAGCCAGGCCGCGCGGGGCGAAAAACTGTTTTTT.

Note on this clone: One end of the junction varies from germline; a read error may be responsible. The V gene is TRBV7-9, the J gene TRBJ2-7; 7 positions agree with TRBD1. Germline CDR1 and CDR2: SEHNR and FQNEAQ (reference sequence). This CDR3 spans 12 amino acids. The CDR3 nucleotides are TGTTCCAGCGGCGACAGGGCCTACGAGCAGTACTTC. It translates to CSSGDRAYEQYF.

The count of this clone is one. This chain joins TRBV10-1 and TRBJ2-3, with unresolved D. CDR3 size: 13 residues. Germline assignment: CDR1 WNHNN and CDR2 SYGVQD (reference sequence). V was clipped by 0 bases and J by 6 bases, with 7 bases between them. The CDR3 region is CASSESIRDTQYF. As DNA, the CDR3 is TGCGCCAGCAGTGAGTCGATTCGGGATACGCAGTATTTT.

This clone was seen only once. The rearrangement links TRBV7-9 to TRBJ1-1, with 7 positions matching TRBD1. The ends lost 4 bases at V and 5 bases at J; junction bases unmatched: 10. Germline V gene lookup returns CDR1 SEHNR and CDR2 FQNEAQ (reference sequence). The CDR3 is 15 amino acids. CDR3 sequence reads: CASSWDSLSWTEAFF. In DNA, the CDR3 is TGTGCCAGCAGCTGGGACAGTCTATCGTGGACTGAAGCTTTCTTT. Based on the CDR3 plus reference TRBV7-9 and TRBJ1-1, the full variable domain is DTGVSQNPRHKITKRGQNVTFRCDPISEHNRLYWYRQTLGQGPEFLTYFQNEAQLEKSRLLSDRFSAERPKGSFSTLEIQRTEQGDSAMYLCASSWDSLSWTEAFFGQGTRLTVV.

This sequence joins TRBV7-9 and TRBJ1-6; D is possibly TRBD1 (5 bases). Germline loops: CDR1 SEHNR, CDR2 FQNEAQ (reference sequence). There are 14 residues in the CDR3. Trimming pared 3 bases from V and 6 bases from J, leaving 9 bases between. CDR3 bases: TGTGCCAGCAGCTTGCAGGGTAGTAATTCACCCCTCCACTTT. Protein: CASSLQGSNSPLHF.

Here the CDR3 DNA reads TGTGCCAGCAGCCATTCGATAGGGGAGGATGGCTACACCTTC. Its translation: CASSHSIGEDGYTF. The chain has TRBV7-9 and TRBJ1-2, with a tentative D call TRBD1 (5 bases). Germline CDR1 reads SEHNR; CDR2 reads FQNEAQ (reference sequence). The CDR3 has 14 residues. Trimming shortened V by 5 bases and J by 6 bases, and 16 bases separated the two germline ends.

This clone was seen just once. This chain connects TRBV18 to TRBJ2-5; a weak D match, TRBD2 (7 bases). The V gene lost 3 bases and the J gene lost 3 bases, with 11 bases spanning the gap. This CDR3 has 14 amino acids. CDR1 is KGHSH, CDR2 LQKENI, per germline. As DNA, the CDR3 is TGTGCCAGCTCACCCAGGGGAGGGGAAGAGACCCAGTACTTC. Encoded protein: CASSPRGGEETQYF.

The chain links TRBV2 to TRBJ1-5; unclear D gene. The V end was cut by 3 bases, the J end by 3 bases, with 9 bases between. This CDR3 has 14 amino acids. Germline V gene lookup returns CDR1 SNHLY and CDR2 FYNNEI. The CDR3 loop is CASSDRHNNQPQHF. For the CDR3, the DNA is TGTGCCAGCAGTGACAGGCATAACAATCAGCCCCAGCATTTT. The full variable domain, its missing parts supplied by reference TRBV2 and TRBJ1-5, is EPEVTQTPSHQVTQMGQEVILRCVPISNHLYFYWYRQILGQKVEFLVSFYNNEISEKSEIFDDQFSVERPDGSNFTLKIRSTKLEDSAMYFCASSDRHNNQPQHFGDGTRLSIL.

The chain couples TRBV2 to TRBJ2-1, with TRBD2 identical over 9 bases. This CDR3 has 16 residues. The J segment lost 2 bases and the V segment lost 1 base, leaving 3 bases of the junction unmatched. CDR1 and CDR2 (germline): SNHLY, FYNNEI. The DNA of the CDR3 is TGTGCCAGCAGTGAAGGGGGACTAGCCGCCTACAATGAGCAGTTCTTC. Protein: CASSEGGLAAYNEQFF.

The chain joins TRBV11-2 to TRBJ1-5; the match to TRBD1 covers 8 bases. Germline V CDR1 and CDR2: SGHAT, FQNNGV. The CDR3 consists of 14 residues. Losses at the gene ends were 5 bases for V and 5 bases for J; bases not matched to a gene: 5. This CDR3 reads CASSPGQGDQPQHF. The CDR3 DNA reads as TGTGCCAGCAGCCCCGGACAGGGCGATCAGCCCCAGCATTTT.

J is TRBJ1-5 and V is TRBV5-6; 10 bases align to TRBD1. Losses at the gene ends were 0 bases for V and 2 bases for J; bases not matched to a gene: 5. In germline, CDR1 is SGHDT, CDR2 YYEEEE. The CDR3 is made up of 17 amino acids. The CDR3 DNA reads as TGTGCCAGCAGCTTGGGCTGGACAGGGGGTGGCAATCAGCCCCAGCATTTT. Amino acid sequence: CASSLGWTGGGNQPQHF.

The V call is TRBV6-6, the J call TRBJ2-3; no clear D. The CDR3 totals 13 residues. The germline V gene encodes CDR1 MNHNY and CDR2 SVGAGI (reference sequence). Deletions cut 10 bases from V and 1 base from J, with 12 bases between. CDR3 nucleotide sequence: TGTGCCACCGAGAGCCGAGGCACAGATACGCAGTATTTT. It yields the protein CATESRGTDTQYF.

This clone has more than one count but fewer than ten. The genes are TRBV7-2 and TRBJ1-3, with D tentatively TRBD1 (6 bases). Germline CDR1 and CDR2: SGHTA and FQGNSA. Trimming left V 4 bases short and J 4 bases short, with 14 bases between. CDR3 size: 15 residues. This chain's CDR3 is CASSSARQAGNTIYF. The CDR3 DNA follows: TGTGCCAGCAGCTCAGCCCGACAGGCGGGAAACACCATATATTTT.

The J gene is TRBJ1-3, the V gene TRBV5-8, with 7 bases aligning to TRBD1. The CDR3 has 16 amino acids. Trimming at V came to 4 bases and at J to 0 bases, leaving 7 bases not matched to a gene. Germline lookup yields CDR1 SGHTS and CDR2 YDEGEE. The CDR3: CASSPRDSFSGNTIYF. The CDR3 nucleotides read TGTGCCAGCAGCCCCCGGGACAGTTTCTCTGGAAACACCATATATTTT.

This clone was recorded a few times. The V and J genes are TRBV9 and TRBJ2-5, with a tentative D call TRBD1 (6 bases). The CDR3 has 16 amino acids. V lost 3 bases to trimming and J lost 1 base, with 16 bases between them. Germline CDR1 SGDLS, CDR2 YYNGEE. The CDR3 bases are TGTGCCAGCAGCGCGGGAAGGGGACACTTCCAAGAGACCCAGTACTTC. It encodes CASSAGRGHFQETQYF.

The chain has TRBV7-9 and TRBJ1-1; D unclear. This CDR3 contains 16 residues. CDR1 is SEHNR, CDR2 FQNEAQ, per germline (reference sequence). The V gene lost 5 bases and the J gene lost 4 bases, with 20 bases spanning the gap. CDR3 sequence (DNA): TGTGCCAGCAGCGACCAAGGTAGGCGGGGTGTCACTGAAGCTTTCTTT. Residues: CASSDQGRRGVTEAFF.

The rearrangement links TRBV30 to TRBJ1-4; TRBD1 matches 7 bases. This CDR3 spans 12 amino acids. With V trimmed by 1 base and J by 10 bases, 3 bases remained unmatched. Germline values: CDR1 GTSNPN, CDR2 SVGIG (reference sequence). The CDR3 loop reads CAWSGGTVKLFF. DNA for the CDR3: TGTGCCTGGAGTGGAGGGACAGTAAAACTGTTTTTT.

The gene calls are TRBV7-2 and TRBJ2-7; TRBD1 is a possible D gene (5 bases). V lost 1 base, J lost 6 bases, and 19 bases lay in between. CDR3 length equals 16 residues. CDR1 is SGHTA and CDR2 is FQGNSA in the germline V gene. The DNA of the CDR3 is TGTGCCAGCAGCTTAGGGCTAGTGGGGCTTTTGGGCGAGCAGTACTTC. Its translation is CASSLGLVGLLGEQYF.

V and J are TRBV5-1 and TRBJ2-7; possibly TRBD1 for D (5 bases). The CDR3 has 18 amino acids. Germline loops: CDR1 SGHRS, CDR2 YFSETQ. With 0 bases removed from V and 2 bases from J, the gap between germline ends came to 21 bases. The CDR3 loop is CASSLESWQGYFPYEQYF. The CDR3 coding sequence is TGCGCCAGCAGCTTGGAAAGTTGGCAGGGATACTTCCCCTACGAGCAGTACTTC.